Listed here is a single TCR beta chain. The target antigen is unknown. The entry originates in a study of beta chain features in type 1 diabetes. Overall study: The number of sorted cells examined across all samples was some 99,000,000. Broader study findings: Type 1 diabetes patients had VDJ junctions that carried fewer insertions and more deletions. PCR might preferentially amplify shorter templates, equally in patients and controls. Across all four CD4+ subsets, people with type 1 diabetes showed modestly shorter TCRB CDR3s.

The CDR3 length is 12 residues. Germline V gene data show CDR1 as LNHNV and CDR2 as YYDKDF (reference sequence). The V gene lost 4 bases and the J gene lost 5 bases, with 6 bases spanning the gap. Investigators reverse transcribed all isolated RNA, so they sequenced expressed TCRB transcripts. Some clones are missing from TCRdb's copy, which holds only in-frame ones; the method was immunoSEQ multiplex PCR. The top ten clones hold 0.3% to 0.4% of a sample with about 22,000 clones, more than 45% of them seen once. The source is a man aged 18 to 29 with type 1 diabetes. Sequenced input: stem cell memory CD4+ T cells from blood. The chain employs TRBV15 and TRBJ1-3; unclear D gene. The CDR3 DNA reads TGTGCCACCAGCAATTACAGAAACACCATATATTTT. Translated: CATSNYRNTIYF.